The present T cell receptor beta chain was sequenced within a study of blood T cells in healthy people across ages. Germline V CDR1 and CDR2: SGHTA, FQGNSA. The germline V and J ends were trimmed by 1 base and 4 bases, with 13 bases remaining between them. This CDR3 region has 15 residues. As concerns this clonotype: Its target is not known.

For the second PCR, which ran for 7 to 11 cycles, a sample-barcoded 5' primer and a J-beta primer mix were used. TCRdb processed the 5' RACE reads anew with MiXCR; each CDR3 protein has one entry. The table includes over 1,500,000 distinct CDR3 sequences, 39% detected once. Study observations and caveats: Greater diversity and more naive CD4+ cells were seen in long-lived donors than in aged donors.

The TCR comes from a human donor in good health. Sequencing was carried out using blood. The rearrangement links TRBV7-2 to TRBJ1-2; D possibly corresponds to TRBD1 (6 bases). CDR3 amino acids: CASSLGSQGSYGYTF. CDR3 nucleotides: TGTGCCAGCAGCTTAGGCTCACAGGGATCCTATGGCTACACCTTC.